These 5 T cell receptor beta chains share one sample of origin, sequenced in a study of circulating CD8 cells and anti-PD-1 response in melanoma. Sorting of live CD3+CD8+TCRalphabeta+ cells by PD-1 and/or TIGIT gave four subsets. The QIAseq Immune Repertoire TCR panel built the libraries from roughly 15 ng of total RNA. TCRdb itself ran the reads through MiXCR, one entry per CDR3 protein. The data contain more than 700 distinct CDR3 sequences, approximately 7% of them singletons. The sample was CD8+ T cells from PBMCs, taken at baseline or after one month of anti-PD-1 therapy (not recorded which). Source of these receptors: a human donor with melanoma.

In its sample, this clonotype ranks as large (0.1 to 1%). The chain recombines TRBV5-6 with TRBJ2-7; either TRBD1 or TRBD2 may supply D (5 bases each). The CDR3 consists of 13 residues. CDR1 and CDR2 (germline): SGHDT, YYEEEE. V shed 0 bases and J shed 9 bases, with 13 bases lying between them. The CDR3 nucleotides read TGTGCCAGCAGCTTGGACCGTATTGGGGGGCAGTACTTC. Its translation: CASSLDRIGGQYF.

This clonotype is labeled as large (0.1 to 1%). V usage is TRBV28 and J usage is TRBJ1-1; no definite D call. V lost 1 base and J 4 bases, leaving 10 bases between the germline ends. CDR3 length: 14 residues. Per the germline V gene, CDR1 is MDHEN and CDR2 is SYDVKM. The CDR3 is CASSLSRRSTEAFF. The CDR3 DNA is TGTGCCAGCAGTTTATCGCGGAGGAGCACTGAAGCTTTCTTT.

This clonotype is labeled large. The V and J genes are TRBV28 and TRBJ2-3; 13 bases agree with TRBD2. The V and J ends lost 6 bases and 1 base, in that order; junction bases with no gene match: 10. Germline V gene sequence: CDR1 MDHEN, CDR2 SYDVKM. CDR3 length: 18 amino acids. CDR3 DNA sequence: TGTGCCAGCAGGCCCGGGACTAGCGGGACTTTCCGCACAGATACGCAGTATTTT. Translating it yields CASRPGTSGTFRTDTQYF. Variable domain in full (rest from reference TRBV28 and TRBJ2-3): DVKVTQSSRYLVKRTGEKVFLECVQDMDHENMFWYRQDPGLGLRLIYFSYDVKMKEKGDIPEGYSVSREKKERFSLILESASTNQTSMYLCASRPGTSGTFRTDTQYFGPGTRLTVL.

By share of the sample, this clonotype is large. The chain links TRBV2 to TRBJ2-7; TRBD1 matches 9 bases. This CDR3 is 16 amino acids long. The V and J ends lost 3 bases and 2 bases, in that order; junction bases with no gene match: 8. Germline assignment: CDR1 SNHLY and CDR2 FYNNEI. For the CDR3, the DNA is TGTGCCAGCAGTGAGAGGGCGGGACAGGGACCCTACGAGCAGTACTTC. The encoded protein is CASSERAGQGPYEQYF.

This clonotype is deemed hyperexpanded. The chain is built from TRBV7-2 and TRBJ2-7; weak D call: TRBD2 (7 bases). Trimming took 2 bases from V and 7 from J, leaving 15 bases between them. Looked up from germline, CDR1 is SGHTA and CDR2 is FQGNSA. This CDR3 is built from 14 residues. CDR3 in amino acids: CASSLQLGGREQYF. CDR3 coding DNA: TGTGCCAGCAGCTTACAGTTGGGGGGGCGGGAGCAGTACTTC.